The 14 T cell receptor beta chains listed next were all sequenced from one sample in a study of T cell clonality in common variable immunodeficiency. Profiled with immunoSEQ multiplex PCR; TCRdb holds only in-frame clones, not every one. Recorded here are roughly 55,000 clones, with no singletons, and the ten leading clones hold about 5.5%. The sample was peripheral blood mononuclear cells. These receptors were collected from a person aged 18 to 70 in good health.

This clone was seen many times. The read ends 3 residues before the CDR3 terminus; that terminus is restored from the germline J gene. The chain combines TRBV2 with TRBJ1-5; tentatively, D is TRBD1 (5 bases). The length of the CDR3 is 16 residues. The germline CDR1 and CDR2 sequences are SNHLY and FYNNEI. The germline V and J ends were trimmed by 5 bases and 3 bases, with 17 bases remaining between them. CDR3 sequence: CASSPYSHRSNQPQHF. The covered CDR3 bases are TGTGCCAGCAGTCCCTACTCTCACAGGTCCAATCAGCCC.

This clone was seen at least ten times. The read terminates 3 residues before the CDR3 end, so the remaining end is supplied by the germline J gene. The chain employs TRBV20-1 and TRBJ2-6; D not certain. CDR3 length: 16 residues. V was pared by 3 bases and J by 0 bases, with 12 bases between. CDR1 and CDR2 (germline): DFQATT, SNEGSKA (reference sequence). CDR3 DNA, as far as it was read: TGCAGTGCTAGGGGCCGCCCGAGCTCTGGGGCCAACGTC. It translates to CSARGRPSSGANV. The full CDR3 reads CSARGRPSSGANVLTF.

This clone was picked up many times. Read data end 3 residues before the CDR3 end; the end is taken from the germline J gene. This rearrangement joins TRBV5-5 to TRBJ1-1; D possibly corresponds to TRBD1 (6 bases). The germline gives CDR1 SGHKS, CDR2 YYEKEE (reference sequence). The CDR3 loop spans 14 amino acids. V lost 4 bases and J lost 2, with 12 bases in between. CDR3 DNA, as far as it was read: TGTGCCAGCAGCACATCCAGGGGTAACACTGAA. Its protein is CASSTSRGNTE. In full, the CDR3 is CASSTSRGNTEAFF.

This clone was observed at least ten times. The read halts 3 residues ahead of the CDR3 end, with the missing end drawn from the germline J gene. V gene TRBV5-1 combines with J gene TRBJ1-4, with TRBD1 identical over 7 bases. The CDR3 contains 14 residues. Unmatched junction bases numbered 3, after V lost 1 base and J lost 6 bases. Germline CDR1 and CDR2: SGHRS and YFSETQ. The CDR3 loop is CASSLSTGDEKLFF. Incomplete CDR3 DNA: TGCGCCAGCAGCTTGTCAACAGGGGATGAAAAA.

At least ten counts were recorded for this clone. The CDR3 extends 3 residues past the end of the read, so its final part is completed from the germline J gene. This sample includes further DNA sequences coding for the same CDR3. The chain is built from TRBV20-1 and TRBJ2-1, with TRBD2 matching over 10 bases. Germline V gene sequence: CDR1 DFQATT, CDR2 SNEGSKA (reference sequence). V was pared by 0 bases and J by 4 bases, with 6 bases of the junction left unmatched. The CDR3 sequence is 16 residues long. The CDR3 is CSARDRLAGIYNEQFF. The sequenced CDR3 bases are TGCAGTGCTAGAGATCGACTAGCGGGTATTTACAATGAG.

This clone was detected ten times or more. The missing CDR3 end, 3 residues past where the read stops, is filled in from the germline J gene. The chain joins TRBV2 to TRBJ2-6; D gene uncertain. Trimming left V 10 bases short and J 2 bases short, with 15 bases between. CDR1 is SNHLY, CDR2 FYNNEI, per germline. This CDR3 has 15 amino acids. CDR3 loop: CAIHTEVPGANVLTF. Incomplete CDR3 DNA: TGTGCCATCCACACAGAGGTGCCTGGGGCCAACGTC.

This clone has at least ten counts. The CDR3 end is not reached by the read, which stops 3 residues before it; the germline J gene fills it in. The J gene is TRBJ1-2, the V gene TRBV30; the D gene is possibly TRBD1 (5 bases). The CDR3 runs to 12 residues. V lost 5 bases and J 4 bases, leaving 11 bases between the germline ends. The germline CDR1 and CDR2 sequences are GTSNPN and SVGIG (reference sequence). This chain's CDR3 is CAWAGRGYGYTF. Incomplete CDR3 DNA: TGTGCCTGGGCAGGGAGGGGCTATGGC. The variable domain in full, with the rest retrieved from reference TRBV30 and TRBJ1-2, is SQTIHQWPATLVQPVGSPLSLECTVEGTSNPNLYWYRQAAGRGLQLLFYSVGIGQISSEVPQNLSASRPQDRQFILSSKKLLLSDSGFYLCAWAGRGYGYTFGSGTRLTVV.

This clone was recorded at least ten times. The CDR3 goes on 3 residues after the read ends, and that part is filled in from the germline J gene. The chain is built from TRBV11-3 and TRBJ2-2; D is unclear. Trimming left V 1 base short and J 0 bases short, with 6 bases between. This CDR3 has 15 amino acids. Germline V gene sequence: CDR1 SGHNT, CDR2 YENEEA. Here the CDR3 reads CASSLGLANTGELFF. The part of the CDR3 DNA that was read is TGTGCCAGCAGCTTAGGTTTAGCGAACACCGGGGAG.

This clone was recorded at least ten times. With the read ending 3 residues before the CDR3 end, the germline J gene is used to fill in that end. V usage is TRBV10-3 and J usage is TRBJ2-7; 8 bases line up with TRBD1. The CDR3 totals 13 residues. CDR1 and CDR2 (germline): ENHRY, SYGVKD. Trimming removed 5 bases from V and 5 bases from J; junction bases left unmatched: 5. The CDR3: CAISPTGDHEQYF. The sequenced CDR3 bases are TGTGCCATCAGTCCGACAGGGGACCACGAG.

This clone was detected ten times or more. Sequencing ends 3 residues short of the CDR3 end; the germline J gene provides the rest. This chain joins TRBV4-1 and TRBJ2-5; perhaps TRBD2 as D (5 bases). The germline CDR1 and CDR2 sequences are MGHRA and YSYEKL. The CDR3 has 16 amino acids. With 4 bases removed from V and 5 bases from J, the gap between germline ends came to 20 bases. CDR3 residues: CASSPRTPGNGETQYF. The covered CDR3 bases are TGCGCCAGCAGCCCTCGGACCCCGGGGAATGGGGAGACC.

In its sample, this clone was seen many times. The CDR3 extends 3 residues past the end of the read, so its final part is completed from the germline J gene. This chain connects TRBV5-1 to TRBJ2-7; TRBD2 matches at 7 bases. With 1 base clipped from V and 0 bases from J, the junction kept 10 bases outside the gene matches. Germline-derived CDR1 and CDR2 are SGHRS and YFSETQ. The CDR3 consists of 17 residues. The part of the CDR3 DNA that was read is TGCGCCAGCAGCTTGCGGCGATGGGCGGGGGACTCCTACGAG. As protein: CASSLRRWAGDSYE. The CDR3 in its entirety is CASSLRRWAGDSYEQYF.

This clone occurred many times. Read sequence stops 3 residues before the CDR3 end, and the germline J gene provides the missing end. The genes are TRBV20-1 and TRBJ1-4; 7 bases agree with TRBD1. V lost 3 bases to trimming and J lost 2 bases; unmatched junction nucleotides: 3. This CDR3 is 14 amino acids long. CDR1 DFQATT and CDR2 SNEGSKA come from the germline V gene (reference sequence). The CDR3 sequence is CSARRQGTNEKLFF. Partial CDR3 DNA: TGCAGTGCTAGGAGACAGGGCACTAATGAAAAA.

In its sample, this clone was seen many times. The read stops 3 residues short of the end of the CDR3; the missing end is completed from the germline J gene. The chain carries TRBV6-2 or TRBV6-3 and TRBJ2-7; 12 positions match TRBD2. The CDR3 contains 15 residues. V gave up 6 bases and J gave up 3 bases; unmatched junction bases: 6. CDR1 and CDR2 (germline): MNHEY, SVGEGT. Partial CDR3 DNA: TGTGCCAGCAGACCCGGGACTAGCGGGTTCTACGAG. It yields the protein CASRPGTSGFYE. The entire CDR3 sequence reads CASRPGTSGFYEQYF.

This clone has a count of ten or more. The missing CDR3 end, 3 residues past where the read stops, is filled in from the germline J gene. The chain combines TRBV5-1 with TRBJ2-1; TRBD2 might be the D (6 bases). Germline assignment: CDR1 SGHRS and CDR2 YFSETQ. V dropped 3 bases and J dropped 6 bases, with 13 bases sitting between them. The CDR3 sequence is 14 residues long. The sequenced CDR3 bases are TGCGCCAGCAGCTCCCAGAGGGGAGGCAATGAG. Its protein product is CASSSQRGGNE. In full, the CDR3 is CASSSQRGGNEQFF.